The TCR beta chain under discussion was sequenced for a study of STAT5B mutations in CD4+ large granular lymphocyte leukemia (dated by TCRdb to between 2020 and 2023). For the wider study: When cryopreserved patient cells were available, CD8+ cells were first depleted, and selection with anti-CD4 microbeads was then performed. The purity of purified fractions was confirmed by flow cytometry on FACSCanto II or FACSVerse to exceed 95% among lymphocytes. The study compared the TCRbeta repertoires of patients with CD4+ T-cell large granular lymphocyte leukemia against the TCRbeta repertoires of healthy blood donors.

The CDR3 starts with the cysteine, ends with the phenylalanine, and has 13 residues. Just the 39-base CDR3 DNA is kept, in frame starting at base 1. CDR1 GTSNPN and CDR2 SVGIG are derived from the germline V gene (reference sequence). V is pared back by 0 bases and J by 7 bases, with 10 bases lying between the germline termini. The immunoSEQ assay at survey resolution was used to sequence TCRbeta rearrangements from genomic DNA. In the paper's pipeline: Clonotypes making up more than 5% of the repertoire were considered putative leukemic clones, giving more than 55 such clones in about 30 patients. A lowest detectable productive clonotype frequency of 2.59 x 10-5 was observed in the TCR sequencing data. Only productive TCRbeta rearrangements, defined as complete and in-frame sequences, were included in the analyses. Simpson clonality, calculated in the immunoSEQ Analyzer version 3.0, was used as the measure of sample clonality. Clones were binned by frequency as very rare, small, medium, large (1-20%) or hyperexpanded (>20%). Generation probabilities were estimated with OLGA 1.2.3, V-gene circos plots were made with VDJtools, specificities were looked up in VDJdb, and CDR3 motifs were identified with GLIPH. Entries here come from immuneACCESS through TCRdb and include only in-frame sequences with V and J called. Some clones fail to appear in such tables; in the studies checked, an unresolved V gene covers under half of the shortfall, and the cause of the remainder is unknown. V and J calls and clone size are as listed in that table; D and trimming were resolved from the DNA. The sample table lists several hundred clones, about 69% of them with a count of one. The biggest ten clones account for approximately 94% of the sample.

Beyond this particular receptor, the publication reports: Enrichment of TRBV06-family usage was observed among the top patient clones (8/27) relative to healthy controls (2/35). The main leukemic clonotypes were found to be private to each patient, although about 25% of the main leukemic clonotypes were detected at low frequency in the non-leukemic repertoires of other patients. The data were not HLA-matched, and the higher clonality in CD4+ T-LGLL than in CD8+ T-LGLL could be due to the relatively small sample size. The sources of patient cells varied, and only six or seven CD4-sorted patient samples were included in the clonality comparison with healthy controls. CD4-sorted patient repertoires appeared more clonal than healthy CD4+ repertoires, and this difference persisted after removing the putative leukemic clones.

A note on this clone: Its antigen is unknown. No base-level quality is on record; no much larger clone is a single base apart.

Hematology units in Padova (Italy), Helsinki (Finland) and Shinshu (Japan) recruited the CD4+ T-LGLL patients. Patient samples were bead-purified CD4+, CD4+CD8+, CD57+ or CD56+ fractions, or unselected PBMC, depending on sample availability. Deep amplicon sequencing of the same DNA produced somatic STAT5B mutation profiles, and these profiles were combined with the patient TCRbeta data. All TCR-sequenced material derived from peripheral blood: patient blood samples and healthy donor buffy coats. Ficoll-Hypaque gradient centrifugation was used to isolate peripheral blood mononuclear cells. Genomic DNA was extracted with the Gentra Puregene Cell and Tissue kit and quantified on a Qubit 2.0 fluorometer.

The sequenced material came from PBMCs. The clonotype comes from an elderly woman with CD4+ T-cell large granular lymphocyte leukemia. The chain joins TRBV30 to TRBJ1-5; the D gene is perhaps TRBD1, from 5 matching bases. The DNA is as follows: TGTGCCTGGAGTGTTGGGGGGTTGCAGCCCCAGCATTTT. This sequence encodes CAWSVGGLQPQHF.